The 27 T cell receptor beta chains given below trace back to one sample, sequenced in a study of post-analysis software for immune sequencing data. General observations from the study: The study found TRBV5-6, TRBV5-1 and TRBV20-1 among about five TRBV segments more frequent in patients than controls.

TCR beta libraries were prepared from cDNA with unique molecular identifiers. Each CDR3 protein is one row after TCRdb ran MiXCR on the PCR reads. The sample consists of about 460,000 distinct CDR3 sequences, around 40% of them appearing once. These receptors have no known antigen. Specimen: blood. The receptors here all came from a girl aged 5 to 17 with multiple sclerosis.

Comments on this clonotype: A much larger clonotype is one base distant, so this may be a read error. CDR3 DNA sequence: TGTGCCAGCAGCCCCCGACAGGGAGCTAACCATGGCTACACCTTC. Amino acid sequence: CASSPRQGANHGYTF. This chain links TRBV7-6 with TRBJ1-2; 7 bases map to TRBD1. The CDR3 sequence is 15 residues long. Germline V gene sequence: CDR1 SGHVS, CDR2 FNYEAQ.

V is TRBV27 and J is TRBJ1-5; 8 positions match TRBD1. The germline CDR1 and CDR2 sequences are MNHEY and SMNVEV (reference sequence). V shed 5 bases, J shed 4 bases, and the junction held 7 bases outside the gene matches. The CDR3 is made up of 15 amino acids. The CDR3 sequence: CASSVRGLGNQPQHF. Written as DNA, the CDR3 is TGTGCCAGCAGTGTCAGGGGGCTCGGTAATCAGCCCCAGCATTTT.

This clonotype was counted between two and nine times. This chain links TRBV6-5 with TRBJ1-4; the D is unclear. The CDR3 is 15 residues long. The V gene lost 0 bases and the J gene lost 2 bases, with 7 bases spanning the gap. Germline V gene lookup returns CDR1 MNHEY and CDR2 SVGAGI. The CDR3 loop reads CASSYSRTTNEKLFF. Written as DNA, the CDR3 is TGTGCCAGCAGTTACTCGAGAACCACTAATGAAAAACTGTTTTTT.

The CDR3 sequence: CASSQGNPGETQYF. The CDR3 nucleotides are TGCGCCAGCAGCCAAGGAAACCCCGGAGAGACCCAGTACTTC. This rearrangement joins TRBV4-1 to TRBJ2-5, with no clear D. The V gene's germline CDR1 is MGHRA and CDR2 YSYEKL. V was cut by 1 base and J by 4 bases, with 10 bases left in between. This CDR3 contains 14 residues.

J is TRBJ2-1 and V is TRBV7-2, with D uncertain. Between the trimmed V and J ends, which lost 5 bases and 10 bases, there was a span of 12 bases. Germline CDR1 is SGHTA and CDR2 is FQGNSA. The CDR3 spans 12 residues. CDR3 sequence (DNA): TGTGCCAGCAGCGCGTCTAACCGCGAGCAGTTCTTC. Encoded protein: CASSASNREQFF.

This clonotype turned up a few times. This chain joins TRBV29-1 and TRBJ2-3; 7 bases are shared with TRBD2. Losses at the gene ends were 4 bases for V and 4 bases for J; bases not matched to a gene: 14. The germline CDR1 and CDR2 sequences are SQVTM and ANQGSEA. CDR3 length: 16 amino acids. CDR3: CSVVLRREFEADTQYF. The CDR3 region has the DNA TGCAGCGTTGTCCTCCGGCGGGAGTTCGAGGCAGATACGCAGTATTTT.

This clonotype was observed a few times. The chain employs TRBV3-1 and TRBJ2-1, with unresolved D. The CDR3 contains 15 residues. Germline V gene sequence: CDR1 LGHDT, CDR2 YNNKEL (reference sequence). Between the trimmed V and J ends, which lost 2 bases and 4 bases, there was a span of 12 bases. CDR3 DNA: TGTGCCAGCAGCCAACTCGTGCGCGATTACAATGAGCAGTTCTTC. Amino acid sequence: CASSQLVRDYNEQFF.

For the CDR3, the DNA is TGCAGTGCCACTCGGGACAGGGGGCAAACCAGCAATCAGCCCCAGCATTTT. Translating gives CSATRDRGQTSNQPQHF. This chain links TRBV20-1 with TRBJ1-5; 12 positions match TRBD1. Germline-derived CDR1 and CDR2 are DFQATT and SNEGSKA (reference sequence). The CDR3 extends over 17 amino acids. Trimming at V came to 6 bases and at J to 1 base, leaving 10 bases not matched to a gene.

The chain links TRBV12-3 or TRBV12-4 to TRBJ1-4, with D perhaps matching TRBD1 (6 bases). The V end lost 4 bases, the J end lost 0 bases, and 15 bases lay between the germline ends. The length of the CDR3 is 17 residues. CDR3 coding DNA: TGTGCCAGCAGTTCCCAACAGGGATCCCCAACTAATGAAAAACTGTTTTTT. Its translation: CASSSQQGSPTNEKLFF.

This clonotype turned up a few times. This chain links TRBV5-1 with TRBJ2-7; D is possibly TRBD1 (6 bases). Per the germline V gene, CDR1 is SGHRS and CDR2 is YFSETQ. The CDR3 length is 13 residues. The germline V and J ends were trimmed by 4 bases and 5 bases, with 13 bases remaining between them. The CDR3 here is CASSTGQFDEQYF. In DNA form, the CDR3 reads TGCGCCAGCAGCACTGGACAGTTTGACGAGCAGTACTTC. Variable domain in full (rest from reference TRBV5-1 and TRBJ2-7): KAGVTQTPRYLIKTRGQQVTLSCSPISGHRSVSWYQQTPGQGLQFLFEYFSETQRNKGNFPGRFSGRQFSNSRSEMNVSTLELGDSALYLCASSTGQFDEQYFGPGTRLTVT.

The chain employs TRBV10-2 and TRBJ2-7, with D perhaps TRBD2 (5 bases). The tail of the sequence fits TRBJ2-5 better, so the J call may be wrong. CDR3 length: 14 amino acids. In germline, CDR1 is WSHSY, CDR2 SAAADI. This CDR3 is CASSELGGSETQYF. The CDR3 DNA sequence: TGCGCCAGCAGTGAGCTGGGTGGGAGTGAGACCCAGTACTTC.

The DNA of the CDR3 is TGTGCCAGCCCAGGACTAGCGGGCCAAGAGACCCAGTACTTC. Translated: CASPGLAGQETQYF. The genes are TRBV6-1 and TRBJ2-5; 11 bases map to TRBD2. This CDR3 has 14 residues. The J segment lost 1 base and the V segment lost 8 bases, leaving 3 bases of the junction unmatched. The V gene's germline CDR1 is MNHNS and CDR2 SASEGT.

This chain uses TRBV20-1 with TRBJ1-5; the D gene is possibly TRBD1 (5 bases). The CDR3 covers 14 residues. In germline, CDR1 is DFQATT, CDR2 SNEGSKA (reference sequence). The V and J ends lost 5 bases and 10 bases respectively, with 21 bases between them. CDR3 protein: CSAGVGGELGPQHF. The CDR3 DNA sequence: TGCAGTGCTGGAGTTGGAGGGGAACTAGGACCCCAGCATTTT.

This sequence joins TRBV6-1 and TRBJ2-1; possible D gene TRBD1, 5 bases. V lost 6 bases, J lost 5 bases, and 23 bases lay in between. Germline-derived CDR1 and CDR2 are MNHNS and SASEGT. The CDR3 runs to 17 residues. The CDR3: CASRPYFGTGPNNEQFF. In nucleotides, the CDR3 is TGTGCCAGCAGGCCATATTTCGGCACAGGACCCAACAATGAGCAGTTCTTC.

Turning to this clonotype: This may arise from a read error, as a much more abundant clone is one base away. V usage is TRBV6-2 or TRBV6-3 and J usage is TRBJ2-5; no reliable D call. The DNA matches TRBJ2-7 better at its end, which makes the J call doubtful. CDR3 length equals 18 residues. Looked up from germline, CDR1 is MNHEY and CDR2 is SVGEGT. The CDR3 DNA sequence: TGTGCCAGCAGTTGCTCAAGAGTACGAAGCCTCCTTCCCTACGAGCAGTACTTC. It specifies CASSCSRVRSLLPYEQYF.

The chain joins TRBV28 to TRBJ1-5; 8 nucleotides agree with TRBD1. The germline V gene encodes CDR1 MDHEN and CDR2 SYDVKM. CDR3 size: 18 residues. After removal of 3 bases from V and 4 bases from J, the junction contained 14 bases not matched to a gene. This chain's CDR3 is CASSLSQTWDRRNQPQHF. As DNA, the CDR3 is TGTGCCAGCAGTTTGTCCCAAACGTGGGACAGGCGGAATCAGCCCCAGCATTTT.

This clonotype appeared a few times. J is TRBJ1-2 and V is TRBV30, with D uncertain. Germline-derived CDR1 and CDR2 are GTSNPN and SVGIG (reference sequence). Trimming stripped 3 bases from V and 2 bases from J, with 13 bases between. There are 14 residues in the CDR3. CDR3 DNA sequence: TGTGCCTGGAGCGATCTTCCGAGGAACTATGGCTACACCTTC. This sequence encodes CAWSDLPRNYGYTF.

The chain uses TRBV3-1 and TRBJ2-3; a weak D match, TRBD2 (5 bases). The CDR3 is 18 residues long. V shed 6 bases and J shed 11 bases, with 33 bases lying between them. Germline values: CDR1 LGHDT, CDR2 YNNKEL (reference sequence). CDR3 nucleotide sequence: TGTGCCAGCAGATCTCGGTTTGGGAGTCACTCGTCTCAAACCCAGCAGTATTTT. Protein sequence: CASRSRFGSHSSQTQQYF.

This sequence joins TRBV5-5 and TRBJ1-5; 8 bases agree with TRBD1. Unmatched junction bases numbered 2, after V lost 0 bases and J lost 6 bases. The CDR3 has 14 residues. Germline V lookup: CDR1 SGHKS, CDR2 YYEKEE (reference sequence). Here the CDR3 reads CASSLGTGPQPQHF. Here the CDR3 DNA reads TGTGCCAGCAGCTTGGGGACAGGGCCTCAGCCCCAGCATTTT.

The rearrangement joins TRBV28 to TRBJ2-1; TRBD2 matches at 9 bases. Trimming took 6 bases from V and 5 from J; bases not matched to a gene: 17. Germline CDR1 and CDR2: MDHEN and SYDVKM. The CDR3 runs 18 residues. The CDR3 DNA reads as TGTGCCAGCAGCAAGCCAGGGAGGAGCTTAGCGGGAGACAATGAGCAGTTCTTC. This sequence encodes CASSKPGRSLAGDNEQFF.

This clonotype was seen more than once but under ten times. The rearrangement joins TRBV29-1 to TRBJ2-1; tentatively, D is TRBD1 or TRBD2 (5 bases each). This CDR3 has 11 amino acids. The germline V and J ends were trimmed by 5 bases and 7 bases, with 9 bases remaining between them. CDR1 SQVTM and CDR2 ANQGSEA come from the germline V gene. CDR3 protein: CSVTGANEQFF. The CDR3 region has the DNA TGCAGCGTTACCGGGGCTAATGAGCAGTTCTTC.

The V call is TRBV20-1, the J call TRBJ2-5; D is unclear. Judging by the DNA end, TRBJ2-7 fits better; the J call may be wrong. Germline CDR1 reads DFQATT; CDR2 reads SNEGSKA (reference sequence). The CDR3 runs to 14 residues. CDR3 nucleotides: TGCAGTGCTAGGGCCAGGACGGTGACCTACGAGCAGTACTTC. Its translation: CSARARTVTYEQYF.

CDR3 nucleotides: TGTGCCAGCAGGGGACTGAGCTCCTACGAGCAGTACTTC. This translates into CASRGLSSYEQYF. This chain links TRBV6-5 with TRBJ2-7, with D perhaps TRBD2 (6 bases). The germline V gene encodes CDR1 MNHEY and CDR2 SVGAGI. V was pared by 6 bases and J by 0 bases, with 9 bases between. There are 13 residues in the CDR3.

This clonotype has more than one count but fewer than ten. This chain links TRBV29-1 with TRBJ2-1; weak D call: TRBD1 (7 bases). CDR3 length equals 15 residues. The V and J ends lost 5 bases and 2 bases respectively, with 16 bases between them. CDR1 SQVTM and CDR2 ANQGSEA come from the germline V gene. The CDR3 DNA reads TGCAGCGTTAAACTTCAGGGGGGTACCTACAATGAGCAGTTCTTC. It codes for CSVKLQGGTYNEQFF.

The chain has TRBV10-3 and TRBJ2-5; 12 bases are a match to TRBD2. CDR3 length equals 13 residues. J gave up 4 bases and V 6 bases, and 0 bases lay outside the gene matches. Germline loops: CDR1 ENHRY, CDR2 SYGVKD. CDR3 amino acids: CAIRGLAGETQYF. CDR3 nucleotides: TGTGCCATCAGGGGACTAGCGGGAGAGACCCAGTACTTC.

This chain joins TRBV28 and TRBJ1-1, with TRBD1 matching 9 bases. CDR3 length: 15 amino acids. Per the germline V gene, CDR1 is MDHEN and CDR2 is SYDVKM. The V and J ends lost 8 bases and 1 base, in that order; junction bases with no gene match: 8. The CDR3 reads CASHQPGQGNTEAFF. CDR3 DNA: TGTGCCAGCCACCAGCCGGGACAGGGGAACACTGAAGCTTTCTTT. Full variable domain (rest looked up from reference TRBV28 and TRBJ1-1): DVKVTQSSRYLVKRTGEKVFLECVQDMDHENMFWYRQDPGLGLRLIYFSYDVKMKEKGDIPEGYSVSREKKERFSLILESASTNQTSMYLCASHQPGQGNTEAFFGQGTRLTVV.

This clonotype has more than one count but fewer than ten. The rearrangement joins TRBV12-3 or TRBV12-4 to TRBJ1-6; no reliable D call. Trimming cost V 1 base and J 7 bases, with 8 bases left between them. CDR3 length equals 14 residues. CDR3 in DNA: TGTGCCAGCAGTTTAGAAACGGGAAATTCACCCCTCCACTTT. This sequence encodes CASSLETGNSPLHF.